A single sample is the source of the 11 T cell receptor beta chains below, sequenced in a study of regulatory T cells in long-lasting Graves disease. Time point in this sample: newly diagnosed GD, antithyroid drugs for less than 3 months. Extracted PBMC RNA gave rise to the TCR library. Construction of the TCR beta libraries employed iRepertoire HTBI primers in conjunction with Arm-PCR of CDR3 regions. MiXCR, run by TCRdb on the multiplex PCR reads, gives a single entry per CDR3 protein. The repertoire has a few hundred thousand distinct CDR3 sequences, under 20% of them found once; the top ten carry 11% to 15%. This sample also appeared in a second study, on T cells in Graves' hyperthyroidism and ophthalmopathy.

The sample consisted of peripheral blood mononuclear cells (PBMCs), taken at new diagnosis, from a patient treated with antithyroid drugs. The source of these receptors is a woman in her thirties with Graves disease.

Comments on this clonotype: A far larger clone differs by one base, so this is likely a read error. The chain carries TRBV12-5 and TRBJ2-3; D is ambiguous. The J call may not be correct, given that the DNA end is closer to TRBJ1-1. CDR1 is LGHNT and CDR2 is FRNRAP in the germline V gene. CDR3 length: 12 residues. CDR3 in DNA: TGTGCTAGTGGTTTAGCCCACACTGTAGCTTTCTTT. It specifies CASGLAHTVAFF.

The chain is built from TRBV27 and TRBJ2-5; 8 bases are a match to TRBD1. Germline V gives CDR1 MNHEY, CDR2 SMNVEV (reference sequence). With V trimmed by 6 bases and J by 4 bases, 1 base remained unmatched. This CDR3 has 12 amino acids. In DNA form, the CDR3 reads TGTGCCAGCAGAACAGGGGGAGAGACCCAGTACTTC. Amino acids: CASRTGGETQYF.

The chain is built from TRBV20-1 and TRBJ2-5; D is undetermined. V lost 0 bases, J lost 5 bases, and 13 bases lay in between. The CDR3 spans 14 residues. Per germline, CDR1 DFQATT and CDR2 SNEGSKA (reference sequence). CDR3 sequence (DNA): TGCAGTGCTAGAGAGCAGGCGGCCAGCGAGACCCAGTACTTC. Translation: CSAREQAASETQYF.

In this sample, this clonotype turned up many times. CDR3 DNA: TGTGCCAGCAGCCCCGACATTCTAAACCAGCATTTT. Its translation is CASSPDILNQHF. This sequence joins TRBV7-2 and TRBJ1-5; D call uncertain. The CDR3 is made up of 12 amino acids. The germline gives CDR1 SGHTA, CDR2 FQGNSA. V lost 5 bases, J lost 12 bases, and 14 bases lay in between. Drawing the rest from reference TRBV7-2 and TRBJ1-5, the complete variable domain is GAGVSQSPSNKVTEKGKDVELRCDPISGHTALYWYRQSLGQGLEFLIYFQGNSAPDKSGLPSDRFSAERTGGSVSTLTIQRTQQEDSAVYLCASSPDILNQHFGDGTRLSIL.

This clonotype showed up many times. The chain carries TRBV6-4 and TRBJ1-1; D remains unclear. CDR3 size: 15 residues. The V end lost 3 bases, the J end lost 1 base, and 12 bases lay between the germline ends. CDR1 is MRHNA and CDR2 is SNTAGT in the germline V gene. CDR3 residues: CASSEYGNGNTEAFF. Here the CDR3 DNA reads TGTGCCAGCAGTGAGTACGGAAATGGGAACACTGAAGCTTTCTTT.

This clonotype was counted many times. The gene calls are TRBV5-5 and TRBJ1-1; a possible D gene is TRBD1 (6 bases). Germline V gives CDR1 SGHKS, CDR2 YYEKEE (reference sequence). Trimming cost V 4 bases and J 6 bases, with 19 bases left between them. The CDR3 covers 15 residues. Here the CDR3 reads CASSLAPGGAAEAFF. In DNA form, the CDR3 reads TGTGCCAGCAGCCTGGCCCCGGGGGGCGCGGCTGAAGCTTTCTTT.

The chain recombines TRBV15 with TRBJ2-5, with D possibly TRBD2 on 7 matching bases. In germline, CDR1 is LNHNV, CDR2 YYDKDF (reference sequence). CDR3 length: 15 residues. V dropped 5 bases and J dropped 1 base, with 14 bases sitting between them. This CDR3 reads CATSGRGALQETQYF. The CDR3 DNA sequence: TGTGCCACCAGCGGTCGGGGGGCCCTCCAAGAGACCCAGTACTTC. The complete variable domain, with remaining parts taken from reference TRBV15 and TRBJ2-5, reads DAMVIQNPRYQVTQFGKPVTLSCSQTLNHNVMYWYQQKSSQAPKLLFHYYDKDFNNEADTPDNFQSRRPNTSFCFLDIRSPGLGDTAMYLCATSGRGALQETQYFGPGTRLLVL.

This clonotype has at least ten counts. The rearrangement uses TRBV12-5 and TRBJ2-1, with D uncertain. Germline CDR1 and CDR2: LGHNT and FRNRAP. V lost 6 bases and J 9 bases, leaving 15 bases between the germline ends. CDR3 length: 13 amino acids. CDR3 DNA: TGTGCTAGTGGACTGCCCCGAGGCGGTGAGCAGTTCTTC. It encodes CASGLPRGGEQFF.

In this sample, this clonotype turned up many times. The V call is TRBV5-1, the J call TRBJ1-2; D call uncertain. Trimming pared 2 bases from V and 4 bases from J, leaving 9 bases between. Germline CDR1 reads SGHRS; CDR2 reads YFSETQ. CDR3 size: 13 residues. CDR3 amino acids: CASSFAGSYGYTF. The DNA of the CDR3 is TGCGCCAGCAGCTTCGCGGGGAGCTATGGCTACACCTTC.

This clonotype was counted at least ten times. V is TRBV6-5 and J is TRBJ2-1, with D perhaps TRBD1 (6 bases). Germline CDR1 MNHEY, CDR2 SVGAGI. This CDR3 is 15 amino acids long. Trimming left V 2 bases short and J 4 bases short, with 12 bases between. The CDR3 nucleotides read TGTGCCAGCAGTTACACCAGGACAGATTACAATGAGCAGTTCTTC. It yields the protein CASSYTRTDYNEQFF.

Many counts were recorded for this clonotype. The rearrangement joins TRBV3-1 to TRBJ2-3, with 7 nucleotides matching TRBD1. The junction had 14 bases not matched to a gene; V was cut back by 0 bases and J by 5 bases. The germline CDR1 and CDR2 sequences are LGHDT and YNNKEL (reference sequence). There are 18 residues in the CDR3. CDR3 region: CASSQEPGQSLFGDTQYF. The CDR3 DNA reads TGTGCCAGCAGCCAAGAACCGGGACAGAGCCTTTTCGGAGATACGCAGTATTTT.